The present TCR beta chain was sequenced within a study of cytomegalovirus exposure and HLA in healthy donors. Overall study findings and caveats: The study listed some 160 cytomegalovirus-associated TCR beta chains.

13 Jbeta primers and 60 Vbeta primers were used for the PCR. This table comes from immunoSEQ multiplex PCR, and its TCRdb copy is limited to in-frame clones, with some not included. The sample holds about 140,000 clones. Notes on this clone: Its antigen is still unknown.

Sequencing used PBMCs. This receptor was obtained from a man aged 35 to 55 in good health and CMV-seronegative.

CDR3 DNA sequence: TGTGCCAGCAGCGTAGAAGGGGGCACTGAAGCTTTCTTT. It codes for CASSVEGGTEAFF. This chain links TRBV9 with TRBJ1-1; D is perhaps TRBD1 (6 bases). The ends were cut back, 0 bases at V and 4 bases at J, with 7 bases in the middle. The CDR3 has 13 residues. Per germline, CDR1 SGDLS and CDR2 YYNGEE.